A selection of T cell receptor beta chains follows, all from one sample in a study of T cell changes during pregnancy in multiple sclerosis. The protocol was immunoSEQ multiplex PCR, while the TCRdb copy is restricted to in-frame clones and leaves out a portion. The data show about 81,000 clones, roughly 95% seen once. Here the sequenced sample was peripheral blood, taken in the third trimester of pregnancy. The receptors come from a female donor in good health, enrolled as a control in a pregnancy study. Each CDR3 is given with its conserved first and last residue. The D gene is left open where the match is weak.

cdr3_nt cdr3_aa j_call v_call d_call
TGTGCCAGCAGCTCCCTCGCGGGAGGAACCTACGAGCAGTACTTC CASSSLAGGTYEQYF TRBJ2-7 TRBV7-6 TRBD2
TGTGCCAGCAGTTCCCCCATTCACAGAAACATTCAGTACTTC CASSSPIHRNIQYF TRBJ2-4 TRBV2 NA
TGCAGCACGGACAGGGGAAGGGGCACTGAAGCTTTCTTT CSTDRGRGTEAFF TRBJ1-1 TRBV29-1 TRBD1
TGCGCCAGCAGCCAAGATTGGGGGGAGGGTAGTGCCAAAAACATTCAGTACTTC CASSQDWGEGSAKNIQYF TRBJ2-4 TRBV4-1 TRBD2
TGTGCCAGCAGTCCACTTCGCCTACGGCAGGGAATCTACGAGCAGTACTTC CASSPLRLRQGIYEQYF TRBJ2-7 TRBV28 NA
TGTGCCTGGGGACCATTTGCGGGCTCGGCTTTCTTT CAWGPFAGSAFF TRBJ1-1 TRBV30 NA
TGTGCCAGCAGTGCCTCCGGGACAGGGGCGGTCAATCAGCCCCAGCATTTT CASSASGTGAVNQPQHF TRBJ1-5 TRBV27 TRBD1
TGTGCCAGCAGCGTAGCTTCGAACACTGAAGCTTTCTTT CASSVASNTEAFF TRBJ1-1 TRBV9 NA
TGTGCCAGCAGCTTGGGCGGAACAGGGGCCGCCGGGGAGCTGTTTTTT CASSLGGTGAAGELFF TRBJ2-2 TRBV5-5 TRBD1
TGTGCCAGTAGTACTCTTTCGTCCACAGATACGCAGTATTTT CASSTLSSTDTQYF TRBJ2-3 TRBV19 NA
TGCGCCAGCACCCAACTAATTGGTAGCGGATACACAGATACGCAGTATTTT CASTQLIGSGYTDTQYF TRBJ2-3 TRBV4-1 NA
TGTGCCAGCAGTGCTACTAGCGGACGGCTCAATGAGCAGTTCTTC CASSATSGRLNEQFF TRBJ2-1 TRBV6-1 TRBD2
TGTGCCAGCAGCCCGCCGGGACTAGCGGGAGTAGGGGAGACCCAGTACTTC CASSPPGLAGVGETQYF TRBJ2-5 TRBV5-6 TRBD2
TGCGCCAGCAGGAGTAGTTCTGGCTACACCTTC CASRSSSGYTF TRBJ1-2 TRBV5-1 NA